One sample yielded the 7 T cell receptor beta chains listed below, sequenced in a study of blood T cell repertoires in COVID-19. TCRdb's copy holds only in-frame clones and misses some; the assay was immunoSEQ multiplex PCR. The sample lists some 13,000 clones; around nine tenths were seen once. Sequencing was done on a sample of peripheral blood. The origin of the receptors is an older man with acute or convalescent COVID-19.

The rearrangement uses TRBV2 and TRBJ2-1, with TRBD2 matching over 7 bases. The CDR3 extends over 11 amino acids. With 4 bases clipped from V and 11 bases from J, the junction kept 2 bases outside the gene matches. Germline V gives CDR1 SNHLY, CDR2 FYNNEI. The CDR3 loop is CASSVLAKQFF. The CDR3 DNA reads TGTGCCAGCAGTGTACTAGCGAAGCAGTTCTTC.

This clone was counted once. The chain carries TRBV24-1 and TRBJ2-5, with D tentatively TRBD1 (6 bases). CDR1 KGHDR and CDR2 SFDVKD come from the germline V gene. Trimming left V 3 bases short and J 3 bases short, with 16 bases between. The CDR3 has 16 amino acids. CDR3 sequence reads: CATSDPTPGQKETQYF. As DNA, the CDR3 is TGTGCCACCAGTGATCCAACCCCGGGACAAAAAGAGACCCAGTACTTC.

In DNA, the CDR3 is TGTGCCAGCAGCTTATCGCAGGTGCAGTACTTC. This sequence encodes CASSLSQVQYF. J is TRBJ2-7 and V is TRBV7-2; no clear D. The V end lost 2 bases, the J end lost 9 bases, and 8 bases lay between the germline ends. Germline V gene data show CDR1 as SGHTA and CDR2 as FQGNSA. CDR3 length equals 11 residues.

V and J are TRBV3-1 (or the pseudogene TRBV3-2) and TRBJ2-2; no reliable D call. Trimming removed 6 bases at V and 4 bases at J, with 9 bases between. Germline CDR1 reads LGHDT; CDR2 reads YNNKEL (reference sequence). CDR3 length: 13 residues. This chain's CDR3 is CASRRLPTGELFF. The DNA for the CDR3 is TGTGCCAGCAGGCGGCTCCCCACCGGGGAGCTGTTTTTT.

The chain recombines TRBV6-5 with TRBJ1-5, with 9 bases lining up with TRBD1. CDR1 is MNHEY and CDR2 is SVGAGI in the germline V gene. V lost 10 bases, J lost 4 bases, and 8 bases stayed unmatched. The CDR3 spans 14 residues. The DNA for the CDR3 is TGTGCCACTGACAGGGGGTTATCAAATCAGCCCCAGCATTTT. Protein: CATDRGLSNQPQHF.

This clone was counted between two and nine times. The CDR3 is CASTVDPSGVEAFF. The CDR3 bases are TGTGCCAGCACCGTGGACCCCTCGGGGGTTGAAGCTTTCTTT. This sequence joins TRBV7-9 and TRBJ1-1; a possible D gene is TRBD1 (5 bases). The germline V and J ends were trimmed by 7 bases and 7 bases, with 19 bases remaining between them. This CDR3 has 14 residues. Germline V CDR1 and CDR2: SEHNR, FQNEAQ (reference sequence).

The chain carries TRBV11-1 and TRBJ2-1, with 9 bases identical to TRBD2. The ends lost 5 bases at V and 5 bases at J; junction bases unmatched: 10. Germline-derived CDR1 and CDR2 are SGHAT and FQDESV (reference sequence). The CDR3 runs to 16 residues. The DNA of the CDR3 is TGTGCCAGCAGCATTAGCGGGAGCGCCCCTGACAATGAGCAGTTCTTC. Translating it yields CASSISGSAPDNEQFF. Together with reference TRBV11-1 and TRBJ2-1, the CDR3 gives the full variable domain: EAEVAQSPRYKITEKSQAVAFWCDPISGHATLYWYRQILGQGPELLVQFQDESVVDDSQLPKDRFSAERLKGVDSTLKIQPAELGDSAMYLCASSISGSAPDNEQFFGPGTRLTVL.